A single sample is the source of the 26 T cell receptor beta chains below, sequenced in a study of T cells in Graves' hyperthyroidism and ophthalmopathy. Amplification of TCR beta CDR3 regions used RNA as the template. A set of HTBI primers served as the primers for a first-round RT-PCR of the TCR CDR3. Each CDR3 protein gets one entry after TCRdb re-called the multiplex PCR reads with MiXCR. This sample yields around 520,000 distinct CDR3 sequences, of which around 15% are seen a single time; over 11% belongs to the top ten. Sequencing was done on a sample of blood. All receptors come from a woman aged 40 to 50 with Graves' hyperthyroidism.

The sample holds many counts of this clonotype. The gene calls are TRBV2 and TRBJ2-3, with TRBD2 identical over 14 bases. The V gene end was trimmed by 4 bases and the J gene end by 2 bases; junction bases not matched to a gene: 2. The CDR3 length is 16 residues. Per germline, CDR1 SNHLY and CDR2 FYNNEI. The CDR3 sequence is CASSGTSGRFTDTQYF. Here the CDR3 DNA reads TGTGCCAGCAGTGGGACTAGCGGGAGGTTCACAGATACGCAGTATTTT.

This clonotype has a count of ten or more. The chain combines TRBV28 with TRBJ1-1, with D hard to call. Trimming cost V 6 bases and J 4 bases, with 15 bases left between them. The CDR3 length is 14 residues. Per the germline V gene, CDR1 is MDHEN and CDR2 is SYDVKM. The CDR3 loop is CASSPIRGSTEAFF. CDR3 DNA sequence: TGTGCCAGCAGCCCGATAAGAGGGAGCACTGAAGCTTTCTTT.

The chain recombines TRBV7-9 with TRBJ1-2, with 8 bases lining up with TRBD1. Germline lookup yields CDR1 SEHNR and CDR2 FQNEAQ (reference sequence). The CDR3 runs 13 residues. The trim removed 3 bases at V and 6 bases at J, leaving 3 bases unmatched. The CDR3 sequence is CASSFVDRDGYTF. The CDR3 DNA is TGTGCCAGCAGCTTTGTGGACAGGGATGGCTACACCTTC.

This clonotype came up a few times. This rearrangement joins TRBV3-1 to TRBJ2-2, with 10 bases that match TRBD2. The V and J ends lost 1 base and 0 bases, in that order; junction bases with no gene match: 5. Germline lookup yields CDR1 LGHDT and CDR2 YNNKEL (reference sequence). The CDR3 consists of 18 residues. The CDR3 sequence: CASSQVPLAGANTGELFF. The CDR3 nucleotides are TGTGCCAGCAGCCAAGTCCCCCTAGCGGGAGCGAACACCGGGGAGCTGTTTTTT. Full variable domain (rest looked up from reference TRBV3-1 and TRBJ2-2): DTAVSQTPKYLVTQMGNDKSIKCEQNLGHDTMYWYKQDSKKFLKIMFSYNNKELIINETVPNRFSPKSPDKAHLNLHINSLELGDSAVYFCASSQVPLAGANTGELFFGEGSRLTVL.

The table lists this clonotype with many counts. The CDR3 sequence: CASRGLAGGPSRNEQFF. The CDR3 DNA sequence: TGTGCCAGCCGAGGACTAGCGGGAGGGCCCTCGAGGAATGAGCAGTTCTTC. The rearrangement links TRBV2 to TRBJ2-1; 15 bases line up with TRBD2. The CDR3 has 17 residues. V trimming: 8 bases; J trimming: 7 bases; junction bases outside the gene matches: 12. Germline CDR1 reads SNHLY; CDR2 reads FYNNEI.

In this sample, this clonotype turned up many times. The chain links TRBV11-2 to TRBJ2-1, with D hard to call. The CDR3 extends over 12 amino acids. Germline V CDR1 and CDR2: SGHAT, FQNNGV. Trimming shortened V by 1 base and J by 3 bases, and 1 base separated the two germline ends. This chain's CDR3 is CASSLVYNEQFF. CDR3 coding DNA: TGTGCCAGCAGCTTAGTCTACAATGAGCAGTTCTTC.

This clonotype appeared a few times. The CDR3: CASSYSGDEQFF. CDR3 in DNA: TGTGCCAGCAGTTACAGCGGGGATGAGCAGTTCTTC. This sequence joins TRBV6-5 and TRBJ2-1, with TRBD2 identical over 7 bases. The CDR3 has 12 residues. Unmatched junction bases numbered 0, after V lost 2 bases and J lost 8 bases. Germline V CDR1 and CDR2: MNHEY, SVGAGI.

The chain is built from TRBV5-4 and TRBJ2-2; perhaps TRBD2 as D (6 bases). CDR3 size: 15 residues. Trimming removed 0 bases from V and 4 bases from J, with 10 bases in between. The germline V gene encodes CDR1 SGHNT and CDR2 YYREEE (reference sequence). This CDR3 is CASSLASSGTGELFF. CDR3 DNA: TGTGCCAGCAGCTTGGCGAGTAGCGGCACCGGGGAGCTGTTTTTT.

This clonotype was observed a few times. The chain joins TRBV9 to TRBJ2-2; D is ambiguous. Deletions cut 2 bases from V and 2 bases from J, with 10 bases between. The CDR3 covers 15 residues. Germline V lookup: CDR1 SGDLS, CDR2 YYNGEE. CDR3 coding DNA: TGTGCCAGCAGCGTGGGCACATTTAACACCGGGGAGCTGTTTTTT. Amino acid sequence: CASSVGTFNTGELFF.

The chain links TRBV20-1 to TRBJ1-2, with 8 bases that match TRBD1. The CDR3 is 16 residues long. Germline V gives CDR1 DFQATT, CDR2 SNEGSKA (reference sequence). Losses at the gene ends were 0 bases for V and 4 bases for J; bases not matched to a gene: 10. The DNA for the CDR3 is TGCAGTGCTAGAGATCTGAGGACAGGGCGGCTCTATGGCTACACCTTC. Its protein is CSARDLRTGRLYGYTF.

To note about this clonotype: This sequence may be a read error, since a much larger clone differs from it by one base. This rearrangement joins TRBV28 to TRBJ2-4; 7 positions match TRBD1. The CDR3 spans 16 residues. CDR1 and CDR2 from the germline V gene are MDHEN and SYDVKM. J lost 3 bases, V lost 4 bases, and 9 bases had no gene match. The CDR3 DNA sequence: TGTGCCAGCAGTTCGCTAGGGACAGTTAACAAAAACATTCAGTACTTC. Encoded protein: CASSSLGTVNKNIQYF.

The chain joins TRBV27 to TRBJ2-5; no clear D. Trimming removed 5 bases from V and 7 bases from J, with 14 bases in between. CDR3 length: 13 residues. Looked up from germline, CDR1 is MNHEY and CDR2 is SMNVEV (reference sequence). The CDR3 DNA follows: TGTGCCAGCAGTCCCGACCGCTTCGGGACCCAGTACTTC. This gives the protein CASSPDRFGTQYF.

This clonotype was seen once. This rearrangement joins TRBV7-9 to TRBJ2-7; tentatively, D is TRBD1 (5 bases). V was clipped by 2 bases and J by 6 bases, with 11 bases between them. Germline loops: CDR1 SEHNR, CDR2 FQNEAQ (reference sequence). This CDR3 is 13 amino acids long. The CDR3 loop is CASSLSPTAEQYF. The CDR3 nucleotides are TGTGCCAGCAGCTTAAGTCCGACAGCCGAGCAGTACTTC.

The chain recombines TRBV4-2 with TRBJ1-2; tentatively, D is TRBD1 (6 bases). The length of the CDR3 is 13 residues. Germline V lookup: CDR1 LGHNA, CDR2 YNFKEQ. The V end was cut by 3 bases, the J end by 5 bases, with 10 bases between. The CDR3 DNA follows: TGTGCCAGCAGCCAGGGGGCCAAGTATGGCTACACCTTC. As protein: CASSQGAKYGYTF.

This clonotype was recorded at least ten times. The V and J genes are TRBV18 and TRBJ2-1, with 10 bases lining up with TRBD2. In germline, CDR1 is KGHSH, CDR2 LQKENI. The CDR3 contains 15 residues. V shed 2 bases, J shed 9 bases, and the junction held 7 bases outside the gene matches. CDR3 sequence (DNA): TGTGCCAGCTCACCAACGGGACTAGCGAGCGGTGAGCAGTTCTTC. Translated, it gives CASSPTGLASGEQFF.

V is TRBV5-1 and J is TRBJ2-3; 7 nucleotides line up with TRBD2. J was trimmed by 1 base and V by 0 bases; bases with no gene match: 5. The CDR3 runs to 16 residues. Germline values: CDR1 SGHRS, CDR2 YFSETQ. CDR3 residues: CASSLEAGVGTDTQYF. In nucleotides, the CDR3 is TGCGCCAGCAGCTTGGAGGCGGGAGTGGGCACAGATACGCAGTATTTT.

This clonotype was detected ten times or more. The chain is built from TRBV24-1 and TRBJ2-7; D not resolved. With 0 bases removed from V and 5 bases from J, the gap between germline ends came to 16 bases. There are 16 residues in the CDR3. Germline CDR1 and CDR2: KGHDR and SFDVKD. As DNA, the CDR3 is TGTGCCACCAGTGATTTGCAAGTGGGCAGTATTAACGAGCAGTACTTC. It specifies CATSDLQVGSINEQYF.

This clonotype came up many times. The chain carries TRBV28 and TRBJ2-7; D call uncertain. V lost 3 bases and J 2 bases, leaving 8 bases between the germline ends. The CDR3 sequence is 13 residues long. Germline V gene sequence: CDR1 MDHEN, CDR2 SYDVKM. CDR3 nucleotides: TGTGCCAGCAGTTTTGGGATTACCTACGAGCAGTACTTC. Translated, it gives CASSFGITYEQYF.

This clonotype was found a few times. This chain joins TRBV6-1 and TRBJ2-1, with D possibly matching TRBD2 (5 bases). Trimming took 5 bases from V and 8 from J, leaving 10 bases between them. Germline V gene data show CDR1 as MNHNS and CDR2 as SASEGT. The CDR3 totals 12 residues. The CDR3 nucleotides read TGTGCCAGCAGTTTCTGGGGAGATGAGCAGTTCTTC. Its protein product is CASSFWGDEQFF.

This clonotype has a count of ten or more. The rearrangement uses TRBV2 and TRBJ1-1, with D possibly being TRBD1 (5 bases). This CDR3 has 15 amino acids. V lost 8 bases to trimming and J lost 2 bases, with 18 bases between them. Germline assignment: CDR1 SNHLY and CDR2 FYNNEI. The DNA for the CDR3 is TGTGCCAGCCGCTTGTCGGGGCGGACAAACACTGAAGCTTTCTTT. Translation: CASRLSGRTNTEAFF.

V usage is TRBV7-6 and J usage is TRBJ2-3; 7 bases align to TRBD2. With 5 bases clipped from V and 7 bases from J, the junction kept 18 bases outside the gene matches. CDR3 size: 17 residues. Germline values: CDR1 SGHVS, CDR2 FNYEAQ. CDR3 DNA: TGTGCCAGCAGCCCCCAAGCGGGAAACAATCTAGGGAATACGCAGTATTTT. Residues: CASSPQAGNNLGNTQYF.

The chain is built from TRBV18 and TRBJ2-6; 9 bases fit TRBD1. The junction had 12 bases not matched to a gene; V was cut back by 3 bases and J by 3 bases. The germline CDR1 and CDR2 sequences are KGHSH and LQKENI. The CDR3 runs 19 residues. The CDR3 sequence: CASSPNYPGQGGGANVLTF. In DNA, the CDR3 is TGTGCCAGCTCACCGAACTACCCGGGACAGGGTGGTGGGGCCAACGTCCTGACTTTC. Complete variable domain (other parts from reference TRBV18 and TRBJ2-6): NAGVMQNPRHLVRRRGQEARLRCSPMKGHSHVYWYRQLPEEGLKFMVYLQKENIIDESGMPKERFSAEFPKEGPSILRIQQVVRGDSAAYFCASSPNYPGQGGGANVLTFGAGSRLTVL.

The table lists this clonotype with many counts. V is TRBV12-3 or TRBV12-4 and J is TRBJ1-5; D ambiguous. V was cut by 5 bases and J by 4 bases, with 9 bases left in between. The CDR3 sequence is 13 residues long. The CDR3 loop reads CASSPQENQPQHF. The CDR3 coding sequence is TGTGCCAGCAGTCCCCAGGAGAATCAGCCCCAGCATTTT.

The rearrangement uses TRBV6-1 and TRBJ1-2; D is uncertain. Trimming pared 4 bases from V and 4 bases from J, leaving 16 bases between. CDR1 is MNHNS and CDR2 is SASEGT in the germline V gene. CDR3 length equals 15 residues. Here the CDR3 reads CASSARVPRFYGYTF. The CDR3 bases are TGTGCCAGCAGTGCAAGAGTCCCCAGATTCTATGGCTACACCTTC.

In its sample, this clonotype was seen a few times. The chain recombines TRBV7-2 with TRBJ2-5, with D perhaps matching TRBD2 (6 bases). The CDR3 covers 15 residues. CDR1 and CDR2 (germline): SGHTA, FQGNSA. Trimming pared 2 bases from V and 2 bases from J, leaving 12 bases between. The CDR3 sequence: CASSLNYREQETQYF. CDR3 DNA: TGTGCCAGCAGCTTAAATTATCGGGAGCAAGAGACCCAGTACTTC.

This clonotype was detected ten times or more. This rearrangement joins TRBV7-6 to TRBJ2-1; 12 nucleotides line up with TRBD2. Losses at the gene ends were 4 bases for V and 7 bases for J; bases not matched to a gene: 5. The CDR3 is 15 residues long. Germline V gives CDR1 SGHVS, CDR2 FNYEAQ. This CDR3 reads CASSSRTSGKNEQFF. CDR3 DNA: TGTGCCAGCAGCTCCAGGACTAGCGGGAAAAATGAGCAGTTCTTC.